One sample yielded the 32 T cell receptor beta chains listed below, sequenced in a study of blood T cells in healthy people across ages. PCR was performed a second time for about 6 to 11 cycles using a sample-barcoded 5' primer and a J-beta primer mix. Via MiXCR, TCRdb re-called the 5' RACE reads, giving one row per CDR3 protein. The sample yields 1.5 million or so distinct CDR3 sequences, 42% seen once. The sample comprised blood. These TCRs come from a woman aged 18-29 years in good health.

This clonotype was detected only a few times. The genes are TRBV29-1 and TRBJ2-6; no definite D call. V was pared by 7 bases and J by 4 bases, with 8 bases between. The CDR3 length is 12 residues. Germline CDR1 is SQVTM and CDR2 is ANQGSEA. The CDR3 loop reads CSGRTGANVLTF. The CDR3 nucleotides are TGCAGCGGTCGTACGGGGGCCAACGTCCTGACTTTC. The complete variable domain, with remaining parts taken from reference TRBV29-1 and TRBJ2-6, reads SAVISQKPSRDICQRGTSLTIQCQVDSQVTMMFWYRQQPGQSLTLIATANQGSEATYESGFVIDKFPISRPNLTFSTLTVSNMSPEDSSIYLCSGRTGANVLTFGAGSRLTVL.

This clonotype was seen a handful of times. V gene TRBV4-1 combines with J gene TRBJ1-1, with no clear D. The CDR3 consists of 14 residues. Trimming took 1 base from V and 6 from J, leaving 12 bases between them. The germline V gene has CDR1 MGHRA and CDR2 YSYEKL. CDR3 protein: CASSQGSEWAEAFF. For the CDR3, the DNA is TGCGCCAGCAGCCAAGGATCCGAGTGGGCTGAAGCTTTCTTT.

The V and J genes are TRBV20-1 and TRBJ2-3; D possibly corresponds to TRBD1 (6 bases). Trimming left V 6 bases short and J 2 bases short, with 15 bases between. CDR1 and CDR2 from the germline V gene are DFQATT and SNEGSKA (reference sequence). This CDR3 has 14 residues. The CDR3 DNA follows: TGCAGTGCAACGGTCACAGGGTCCACAGATACGCAGTATTTT. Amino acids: CSATVTGSTDTQYF.

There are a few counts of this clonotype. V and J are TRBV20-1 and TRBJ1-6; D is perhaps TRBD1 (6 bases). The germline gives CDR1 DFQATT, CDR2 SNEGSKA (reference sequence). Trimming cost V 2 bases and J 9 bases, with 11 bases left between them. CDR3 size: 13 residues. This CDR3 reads CSARHMDSSPLHF. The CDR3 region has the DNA TGCAGTGCTAGACACATGGACAGTTCACCCCTCCACTTT.

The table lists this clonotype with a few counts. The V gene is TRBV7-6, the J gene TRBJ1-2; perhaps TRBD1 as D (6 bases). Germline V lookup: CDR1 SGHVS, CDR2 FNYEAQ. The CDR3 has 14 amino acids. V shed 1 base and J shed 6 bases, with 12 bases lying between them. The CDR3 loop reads CASSLGNRAHGYTF. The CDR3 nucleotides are TGTGCCAGCAGCTTAGGAAACAGGGCCCATGGCTACACCTTC.

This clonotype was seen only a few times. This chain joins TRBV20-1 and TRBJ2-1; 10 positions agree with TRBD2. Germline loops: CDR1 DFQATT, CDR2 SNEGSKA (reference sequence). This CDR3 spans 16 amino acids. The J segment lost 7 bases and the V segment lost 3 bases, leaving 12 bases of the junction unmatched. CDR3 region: CSARTGALAGRNEQFF. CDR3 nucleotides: TGCAGTGCTAGGACAGGGGCACTAGCGGGAAGGAATGAGCAGTTCTTC.

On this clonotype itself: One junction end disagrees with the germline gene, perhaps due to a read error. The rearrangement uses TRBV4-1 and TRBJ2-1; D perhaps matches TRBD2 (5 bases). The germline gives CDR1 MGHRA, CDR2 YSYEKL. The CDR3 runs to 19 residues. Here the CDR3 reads CAGSPEGVQRPPPFNEQFF. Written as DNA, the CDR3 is TGCGCCGGCAGCCCCGAGGGTGTTCAGCGCCCTCCCCCCTTCAATGAGCAGTTCTTC.

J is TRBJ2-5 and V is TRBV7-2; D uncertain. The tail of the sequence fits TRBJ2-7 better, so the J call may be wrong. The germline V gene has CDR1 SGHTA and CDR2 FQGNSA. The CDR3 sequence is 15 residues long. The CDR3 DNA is TGTGCCAGCAGCTTGGCCCGGTTACCTTCCCACGAGCAGTACTTC. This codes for CASSLARLPSHEQYF.

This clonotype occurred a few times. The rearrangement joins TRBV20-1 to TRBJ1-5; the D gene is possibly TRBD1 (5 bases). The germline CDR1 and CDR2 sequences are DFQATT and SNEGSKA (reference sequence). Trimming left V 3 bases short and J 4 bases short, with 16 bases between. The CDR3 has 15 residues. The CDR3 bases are TGCAGTGCTAGGGGCGGCGGGGGTCCAAATCAGCCCCAGCATTTT. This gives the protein CSARGGGGPNQPQHF.

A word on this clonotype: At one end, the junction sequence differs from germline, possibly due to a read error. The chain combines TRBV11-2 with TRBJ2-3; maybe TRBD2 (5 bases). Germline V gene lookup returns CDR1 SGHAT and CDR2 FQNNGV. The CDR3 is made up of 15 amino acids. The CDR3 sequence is CASRTQAVGTDAQYF. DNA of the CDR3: TGTGCCAGCAGAACCCAAGCGGTGGGCACAGATGCGCAGTATTTT.

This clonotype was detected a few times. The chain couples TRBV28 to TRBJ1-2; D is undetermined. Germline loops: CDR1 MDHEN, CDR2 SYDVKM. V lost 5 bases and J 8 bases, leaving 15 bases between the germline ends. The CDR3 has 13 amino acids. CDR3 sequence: CASSLYAGGGYTF. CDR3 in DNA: TGTGCCAGCAGTCTGTACGCGGGTGGGGGCTACACCTTC.

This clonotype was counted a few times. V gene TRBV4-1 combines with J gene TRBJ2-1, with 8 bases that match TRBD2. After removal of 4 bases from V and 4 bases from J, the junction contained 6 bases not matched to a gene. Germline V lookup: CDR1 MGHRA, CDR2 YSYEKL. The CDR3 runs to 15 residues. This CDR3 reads CASSRSGAFYNEQFF. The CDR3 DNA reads TGCGCCAGCAGCCGTAGCGGGGCCTTTTACAATGAGCAGTTCTTC.

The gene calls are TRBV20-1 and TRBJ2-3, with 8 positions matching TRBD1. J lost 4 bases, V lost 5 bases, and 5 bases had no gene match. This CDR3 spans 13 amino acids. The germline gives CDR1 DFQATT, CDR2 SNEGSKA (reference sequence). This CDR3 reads CSARQGKADTQYF. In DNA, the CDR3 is TGCAGTGCTCGACAGGGGAAGGCAGATACGCAGTATTTT.

The CDR3 loop is CASSLDRIGGANEQFF. CDR3 DNA sequence: TGTGCCAGCAGCTTAGATCGTATCGGGGGGGCAAATGAGCAGTTCTTC. V is TRBV11-2 and J is TRBJ2-1; 8 bases agree with TRBD2. The CDR3 spans 16 residues. The germline V gene encodes CDR1 SGHAT and CDR2 FQNNGV. V trimming: 0 bases; J trimming: 7 bases; junction bases outside the gene matches: 8.

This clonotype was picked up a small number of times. The CDR3 nucleotides read TGTGCCAGCAGCCAAGAGTGGGGGAGCTCCTACGAGCAGTACTTC. The encoded protein is CASSQEWGSSYEQYF. The V call is TRBV14, the J call TRBJ2-7; D possibly matches TRBD1 or TRBD2 (5 bases each). Germline V lookup: CDR1 SGHDN, CDR2 FVKESK. V shed 0 bases and J shed 0 bases, with 9 bases lying between them. The CDR3 has 15 amino acids.

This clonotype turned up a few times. CDR3 sequence: CASFGLAGGVSYNEQFF. The CDR3 nucleotides read TGTGCCAGCTTCGGACTAGCGGGAGGGGTTTCCTACAATGAGCAGTTCTTC. The chain carries TRBV2 and TRBJ2-1; 15 nucleotides line up with TRBD2. Trimming removed 8 bases from V and 1 base from J; junction bases left unmatched: 6. The CDR3 runs 17 residues. Germline V CDR1 and CDR2: SNHLY, FYNNEI. The full variable domain, its missing parts supplied by reference TRBV2 and TRBJ2-1, is EPEVTQTPSHQVTQMGQEVILRCVPISNHLYFYWYRQILGQKVEFLVSFYNNEISEKSEIFDDQFSVERPDGSNFTLKIRSTKLEDSAMYFCASFGLAGGVSYNEQFFGPGTRLTVL.

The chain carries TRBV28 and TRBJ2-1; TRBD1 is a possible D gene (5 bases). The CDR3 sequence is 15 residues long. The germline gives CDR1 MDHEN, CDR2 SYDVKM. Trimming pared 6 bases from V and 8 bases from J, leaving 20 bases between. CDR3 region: CASSPNPGQQDEQFF. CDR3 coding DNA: TGTGCCAGCAGCCCCAACCCGGGCCAACAGGATGAGCAGTTCTTC.

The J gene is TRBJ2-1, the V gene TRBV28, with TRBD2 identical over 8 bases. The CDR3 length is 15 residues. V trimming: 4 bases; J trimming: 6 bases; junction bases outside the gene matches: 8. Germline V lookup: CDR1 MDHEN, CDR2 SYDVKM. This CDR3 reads CASSSLAGYSNEQFF. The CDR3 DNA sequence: TGTGCCAGCAGTTCCTTAGCGGGGTACTCCAATGAGCAGTTCTTC. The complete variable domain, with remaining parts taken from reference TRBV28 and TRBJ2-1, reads DVKVTQSSRYLVKRTGEKVFLECVQDMDHENMFWYRQDPGLGLRLIYFSYDVKMKEKGDIPEGYSVSREKKERFSLILESASTNQTSMYLCASSSLAGYSNEQFFGPGTRLTVL.

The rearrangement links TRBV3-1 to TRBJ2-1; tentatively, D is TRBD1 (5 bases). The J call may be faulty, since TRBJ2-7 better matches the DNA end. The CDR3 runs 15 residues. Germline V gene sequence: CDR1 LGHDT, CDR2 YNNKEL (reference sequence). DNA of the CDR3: TGTGCCAGCAGCCAAGCGCGACAGATCTACAATGAGCAGTACTTC. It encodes CASSQARQIYNEQYF.

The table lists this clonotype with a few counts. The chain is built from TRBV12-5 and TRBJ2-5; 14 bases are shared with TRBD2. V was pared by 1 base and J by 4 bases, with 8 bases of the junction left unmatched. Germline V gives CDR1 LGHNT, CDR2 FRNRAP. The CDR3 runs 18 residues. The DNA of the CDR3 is TGTGCTAGTGGTTTGGCGAATAAGACTAGCGGGGGGGGAGAGACCCAGTACTTC. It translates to CASGLANKTSGGGETQYF.

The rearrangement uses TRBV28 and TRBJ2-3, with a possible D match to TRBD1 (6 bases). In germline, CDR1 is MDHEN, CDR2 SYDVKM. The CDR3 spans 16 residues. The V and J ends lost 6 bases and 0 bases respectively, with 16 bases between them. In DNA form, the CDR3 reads TGTGCCAGCAGACTCCAGGGGTCCCCTAGCACAGATACGCAGTATTTT. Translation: CASRLQGSPSTDTQYF. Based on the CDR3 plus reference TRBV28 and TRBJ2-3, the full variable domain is DVKVTQSSRYLVKRTGEKVFLECVQDMDHENMFWYRQDPGLGLRLIYFSYDVKMKEKGDIPEGYSVSREKKERFSLILESASTNQTSMYLCASRLQGSPSTDTQYFGPGTRLTVL.

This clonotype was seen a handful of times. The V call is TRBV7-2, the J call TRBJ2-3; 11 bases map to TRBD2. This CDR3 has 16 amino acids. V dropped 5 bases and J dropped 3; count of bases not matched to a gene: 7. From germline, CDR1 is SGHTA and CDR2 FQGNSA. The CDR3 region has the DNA TGTGCCAGCAGCAGACTAGCGGGAACGGTAACAGATACGCAGTATTTT. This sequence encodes CASSRLAGTVTDTQYF.

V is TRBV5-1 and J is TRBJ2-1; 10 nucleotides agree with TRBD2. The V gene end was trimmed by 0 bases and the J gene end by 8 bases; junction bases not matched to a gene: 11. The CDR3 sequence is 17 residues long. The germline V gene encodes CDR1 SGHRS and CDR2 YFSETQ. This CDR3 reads CASSLEKLAGKRDEQFF. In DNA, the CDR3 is TGCGCCAGCAGCTTGGAAAAACTAGCGGGGAAGAGGGATGAGCAGTTCTTC.

The CDR3 DNA is TGCAGTGCTAGGATCCCTGGGCTAGCGGAGAGCACAGATACGCAGTATTTT. This translates into CSARIPGLAESTDTQYF. This chain joins TRBV20-1 and TRBJ2-3, with 7 bases lining up with TRBD2. CDR1 is DFQATT and CDR2 is SNEGSKA in the germline V gene (reference sequence). Trimming cost V 3 bases and J 0 bases; bases outside gene matches: 12. CDR3 length: 17 amino acids.

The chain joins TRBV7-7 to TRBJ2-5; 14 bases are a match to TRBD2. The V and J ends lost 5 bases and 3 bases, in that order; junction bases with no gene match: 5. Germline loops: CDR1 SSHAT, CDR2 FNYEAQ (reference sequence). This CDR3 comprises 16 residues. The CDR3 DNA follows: TGTGCCAGCAGCCACGGGACTAGCGGGAGAAAAGAGACCCAGTACTTC. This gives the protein CASSHGTSGRKETQYF.

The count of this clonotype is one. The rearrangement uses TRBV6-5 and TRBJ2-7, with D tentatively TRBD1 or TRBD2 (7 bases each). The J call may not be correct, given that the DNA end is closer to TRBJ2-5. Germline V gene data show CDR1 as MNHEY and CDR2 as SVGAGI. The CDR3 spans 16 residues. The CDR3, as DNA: TGTGCCAGCAATATATCGGGGAGGGGGCTGGCAGAGACCCAGTACTTC. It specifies CASNISGRGLAETQYF.

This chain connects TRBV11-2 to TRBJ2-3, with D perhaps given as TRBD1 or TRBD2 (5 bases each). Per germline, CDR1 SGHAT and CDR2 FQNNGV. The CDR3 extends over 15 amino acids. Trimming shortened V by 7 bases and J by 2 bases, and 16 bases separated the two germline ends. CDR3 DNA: TGTGCCAGCACCCAGAGGTCGGGGCACACAGATACGCAGTATTTT. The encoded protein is CASTQRSGHTDTQYF.

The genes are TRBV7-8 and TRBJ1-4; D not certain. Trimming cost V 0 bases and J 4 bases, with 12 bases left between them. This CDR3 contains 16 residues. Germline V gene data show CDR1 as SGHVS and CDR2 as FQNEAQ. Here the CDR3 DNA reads TGTGCCAGCAGCTTAGCCAGGACGGCCATTAATGAAAAACTGTTTTTT. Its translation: CASSLARTAINEKLFF.

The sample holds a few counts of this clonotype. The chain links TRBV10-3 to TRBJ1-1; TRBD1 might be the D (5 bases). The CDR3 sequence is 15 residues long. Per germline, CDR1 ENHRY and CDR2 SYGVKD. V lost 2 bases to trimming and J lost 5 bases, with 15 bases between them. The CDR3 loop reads CAISEPGQGKTEAFF. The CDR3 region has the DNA TGTGCCATCAGTGAGCCAGGGCAGGGTAAGACTGAAGCTTTCTTT.

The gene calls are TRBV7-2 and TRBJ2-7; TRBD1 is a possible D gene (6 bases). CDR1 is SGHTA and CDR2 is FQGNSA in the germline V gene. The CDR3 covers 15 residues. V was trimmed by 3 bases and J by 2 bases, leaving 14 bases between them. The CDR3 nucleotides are TGTGCCAGCAGCTTTACGACAGGATGGACCTACGAGCAGTACTTC. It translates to CASSFTTGWTYEQYF.

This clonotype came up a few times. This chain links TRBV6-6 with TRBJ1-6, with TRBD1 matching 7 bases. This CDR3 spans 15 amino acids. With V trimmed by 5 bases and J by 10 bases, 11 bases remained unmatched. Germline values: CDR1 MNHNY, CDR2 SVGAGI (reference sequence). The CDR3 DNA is TGTGCCAGCAGTCCCTCTAAAACAGGGGAATCACCCCTCCACTTT. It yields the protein CASSPSKTGESPLHF.

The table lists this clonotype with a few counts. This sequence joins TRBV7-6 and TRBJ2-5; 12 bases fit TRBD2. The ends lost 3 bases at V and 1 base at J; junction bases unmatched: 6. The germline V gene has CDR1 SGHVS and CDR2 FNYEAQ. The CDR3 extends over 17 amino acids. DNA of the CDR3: TGTGCCAGCAGCTTCGTAACTAGCGGGAGGCTCCAAGAGACCCAGTACTTC. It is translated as CASSFVTSGRLQETQYF.